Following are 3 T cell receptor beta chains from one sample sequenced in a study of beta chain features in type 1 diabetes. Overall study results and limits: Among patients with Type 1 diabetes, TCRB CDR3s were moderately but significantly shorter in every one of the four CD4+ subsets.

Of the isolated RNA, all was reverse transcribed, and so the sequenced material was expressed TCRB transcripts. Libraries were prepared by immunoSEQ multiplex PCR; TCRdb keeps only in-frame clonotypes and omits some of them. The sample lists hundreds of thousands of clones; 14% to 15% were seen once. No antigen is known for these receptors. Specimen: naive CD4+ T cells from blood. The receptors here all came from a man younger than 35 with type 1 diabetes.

The CDR3 here is CASIDPVGGSVGELFF. DNA for the CDR3: TGTGCCAGCATCGACCCTGTGGGGGGGAGCGTCGGGGAGCTGTTTTTT. The chain recombines TRBV7-9 with TRBJ2-2; 7 nucleotides align to TRBD2. Germline CDR1 reads SEHNR; CDR2 reads FQNEAQ (reference sequence). The CDR3 is made up of 16 amino acids. V gave up 7 bases and J gave up 7 bases; unmatched junction bases: 15. Full variable domain (rest looked up from reference TRBV7-9 and TRBJ2-2): DTGVSQNPRHKITKRGQNVTFRCDPISEHNRLYWYRQTLGQGPEFLTYFQNEAQLEKSRLLSDRFSAERPKGSFSTLEIQRTEQGDSAMYLCASIDPVGGSVGELFFGEGSRLTVL.

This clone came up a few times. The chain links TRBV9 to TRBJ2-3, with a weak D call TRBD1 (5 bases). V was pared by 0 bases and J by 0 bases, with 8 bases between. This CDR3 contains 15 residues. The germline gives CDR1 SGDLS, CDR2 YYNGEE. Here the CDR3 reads CASSVAGWSTDTQYF. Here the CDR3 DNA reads TGTGCCAGCAGCGTAGCAGGGTGGAGCACAGATACGCAGTATTTT.

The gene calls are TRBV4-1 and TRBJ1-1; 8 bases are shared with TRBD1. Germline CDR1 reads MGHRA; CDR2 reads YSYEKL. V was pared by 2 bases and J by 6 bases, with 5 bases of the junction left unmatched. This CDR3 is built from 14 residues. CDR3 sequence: CASSQPWTGPEAFF. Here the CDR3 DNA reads TGCGCCAGCAGCCAACCTTGGACAGGGCCTGAAGCTTTCTTT.